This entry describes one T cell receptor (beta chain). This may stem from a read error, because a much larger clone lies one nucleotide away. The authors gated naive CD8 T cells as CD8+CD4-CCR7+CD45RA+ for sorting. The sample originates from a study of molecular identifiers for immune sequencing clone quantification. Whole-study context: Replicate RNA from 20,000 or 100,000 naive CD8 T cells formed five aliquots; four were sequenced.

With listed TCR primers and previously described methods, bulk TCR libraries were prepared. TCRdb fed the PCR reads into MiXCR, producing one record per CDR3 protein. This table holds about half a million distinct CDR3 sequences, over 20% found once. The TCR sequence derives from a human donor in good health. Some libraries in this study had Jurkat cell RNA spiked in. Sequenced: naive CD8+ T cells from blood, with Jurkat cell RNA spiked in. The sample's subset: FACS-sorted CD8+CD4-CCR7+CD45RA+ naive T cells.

The CDR3: CAWNVGDLKKRYF. CDR3 bases: TGTGCCTGGAACGTGGGGGACTTGAAGAAGCGGTACTTC. The V and J genes are TRBV30 and TRBJ2-7; D perhaps matches TRBD2 (6 bases). Trimming took off 4 bases at V and 12 bases at J, with 22 bases between the two ends. The germline V gene encodes CDR1 GTSNPN and CDR2 SVGIG (reference sequence). The CDR3 has 13 residues.